These 19 T cell receptor beta chains were all obtained from the same sample, sequenced in a study of shared clonotypes between healthy human individuals. Profiling relied on immunoSEQ multiplex PCR, and the TCRdb table lists in-frame clones only, not all of them. The table has roughly 2.1 million clones, about 92% seen once. CD8 cells regarded as naive lacked CD45RO, were positively chosen for CCR7, and omitted terminally differentiated effector memory CD45RA+ cells. Sequences were obtained from naive CD8+ T cells from PBMCs. These receptors came from a man between 18 and 35 years old in good health. Some clones in this sample may be carry-over from other donors' samples.

This chain joins TRBV6-5 and TRBJ2-5, with D unresolved. Trimming left V 8 bases short and J 5 bases short, with 18 bases between. The V gene's germline CDR1 is MNHEY and CDR2 SVGAGI. The CDR3 is 14 amino acids. As DNA, the CDR3 is TGTGCCAGCTCCGAGCTCGCCGCGAGGGAGACCCAGTACTTC. Translated, it gives CASSELAARETQYF.

The chain links TRBV2 to TRBJ2-3; 8 bases agree with TRBD2. CDR1 is SNHLY and CDR2 is FYNNEI in the germline V gene. The CDR3 sequence is 15 residues long. V lost 7 bases to trimming and J lost 4 bases; unmatched junction nucleotides: 10. The chain's CDR3 is CASKVGAGVADTQYF. The CDR3 DNA sequence: TGTGCCAGCAAAGTCGGAGCGGGAGTCGCAGATACGCAGTATTTT.

Remarks on this clone: The same CDR3 is also encoded by other DNA sequences in this sample. This chain links TRBV14 with TRBJ2-7; 10 nucleotides align to TRBD1. Unmatched junction bases numbered 2, after V lost 4 bases and J lost 2 bases. Germline V gives CDR1 SGHDN, CDR2 FVKESK. The CDR3 contains 14 residues. The chain's CDR3 is CASSLGQGAYEQYF. The CDR3 nucleotides read TGTGCCAGCAGCCTCGGACAGGGGGCCTACGAGCAGTACTTC.

The chain employs TRBV6-8 and TRBJ2-5; TRBD2 matches 12 bases. Germline trimming cut 7 bases from V and 6 bases from J; bases unmatched to any gene: 12. The germline V gene encodes CDR1 MNHGY and CDR2 SAAAGT. The CDR3 is made up of 16 amino acids. The CDR3 DNA is TGTGCCAGCAAGTTTATTGGACTAGCGGGACGACAGACCCAGTACTTC. This sequence encodes CASKFIGLAGRQTQYF.

The chain joins TRBV9 to TRBJ2-7; 13 positions match TRBD2. Trimming took 3 bases from V and 2 from J; bases not matched to a gene: 5. In germline, CDR1 is SGDLS, CDR2 YYNGEE. This CDR3 spans 16 amino acids. The CDR3 coding sequence is TGTGCCAGCAGCGCGACTAGCGGGAGGCCCCCCTACGAGCAGTACTTC. This translates into CASSATSGRPPYEQYF.

This chain connects TRBV14 to TRBJ1-4, with D unresolved. Trimming left V 1 base short and J 7 bases short, with 7 bases between. Germline V gene lookup returns CDR1 SGHDN and CDR2 FVKESK. There are 13 residues in the CDR3. For the CDR3, the DNA is TGTGCCAGCAGCCAAGTCTTAGGTGAAAAACTGTTTTTT. It yields the protein CASSQVLGEKLFF.

This clone has a single count. The chain recombines TRBV4-1 with TRBJ1-4; D uncertain. Trimming shortened V by 0 bases and J by 5 bases, and 13 bases separated the two germline ends. The germline V gene has CDR1 MGHRA and CDR2 YSYEKL. This CDR3 contains 16 residues. CDR3: CASSQEEWAVNEKLFF. Here the CDR3 DNA reads TGCGCCAGCAGCCAAGAGGAATGGGCGGTGAATGAAAAACTGTTTTTT.

The CDR3 reads CASSLASRGLAAIIYEQYF. The CDR3 region has the DNA TGTGCCAGCAGCTTAGCGTCGAGAGGACTAGCCGCGATTATCTACGAGCAGTACTTC. The chain uses TRBV11-2 and TRBJ2-7, with 8 bases that match TRBD2. This CDR3 spans 19 amino acids. The ends lost 1 base at V and 3 bases at J; junction bases unmatched: 17. Germline V CDR1 and CDR2: SGHAT, FQNNGV.

This sequence joins TRBV19 and TRBJ2-7; TRBD2 agrees at 13 bases. Looked up from germline, CDR1 is LNHDA and CDR2 is SQIVND (reference sequence). CDR3 size: 14 residues. With V trimmed by 5 bases and J by 4 bases, 2 bases remained unmatched. CDR3 protein: CASSPTSGRYEQYF. The DNA of the CDR3 is TGTGCCAGTAGTCCGACTAGCGGGAGGTACGAGCAGTACTTC.

This clone was detected a few times. V is TRBV9 and J is TRBJ2-1; a weak D match, TRBD2 (5 bases). CDR1 and CDR2 (germline): SGDLS, YYNGEE. With 4 bases removed from V and 4 bases from J, the gap between germline ends came to 9 bases. There are 13 residues in the CDR3. The CDR3 nucleotides are TGTGCCAGCAGCAAAGCGGCGTACAATGAGCAGTTCTTC. This encodes CASSKAAYNEQFF.

The chain joins TRBV4-1 to TRBJ2-7; 13 bases line up with TRBD2. CDR1 MGHRA and CDR2 YSYEKL come from the germline V gene. V was clipped by 4 bases and J by 2 bases; unmatched bases: 8. The CDR3 runs to 17 residues. In DNA form, the CDR3 reads TGCGCCAGCAGCCCCGGGCCGGGACTAGCGGGAACCTACGAGCAGTACTTC. Its protein product is CASSPGPGLAGTYEQYF.

Note on this clone: Within the sample, other DNA sequences also encode this same CDR3. The chain uses TRBV28 and TRBJ1-1; 9 nucleotides match TRBD1. The germline gives CDR1 MDHEN, CDR2 SYDVKM. The CDR3 sequence is 14 residues long. The V segment lost 5 bases and the J segment 4 bases; nucleotides outside the gene matches: 5. CDR3 coding DNA: TGTGCCAGCAGTGGCGACAGGGGGAGCACTGAAGCTTTCTTT. Its protein product is CASSGDRGSTEAFF. Full variable domain (remainder filled in from reference TRBV28 and TRBJ1-1): DVKVTQSSRYLVKRTGEKVFLECVQDMDHENMFWYRQDPGLGLRLIYFSYDVKMKEKGDIPEGYSVSREKKERFSLILESASTNQTSMYLCASSGDRGSTEAFFGQGTRLTVV.

The chain recombines TRBV28 with TRBJ2-7; no definite D call. This CDR3 has 14 amino acids. Trimming cost V 2 bases and J 2 bases, with 10 bases left between them. Looked up from germline, CDR1 is MDHEN and CDR2 is SYDVKM. CDR3 region: CASSLGVNPYEQYF. CDR3 sequence (DNA): TGTGCCAGCAGTTTAGGAGTCAACCCCTACGAGCAGTACTTC.

Comments on this clone: This specimen includes other DNA sequences encoding the same CDR3. This chain joins TRBV5-4 and TRBJ2-7; either TRBD1 or TRBD2 may supply D (5 bases each). V gave up 0 bases and J gave up 4 bases, with 11 bases separating them. The CDR3 sequence is 14 residues long. Germline values: CDR1 SGHNT, CDR2 YYREEE (reference sequence). The CDR3 coding sequence is TGTGCCAGCAGCTTGGCTGGGGGTCGTTACGAGCAGTACTTC. Its protein product is CASSLAGGRYEQYF.

The J gene is TRBJ1-1, the V gene TRBV18; perhaps TRBD1 as D (6 bases). Germline-derived CDR1 and CDR2 are KGHSH and LQKENI. The CDR3 totals 13 residues. Trimming took off 5 bases at V and 4 bases at J, with 11 bases between the two ends. The CDR3 DNA is TGTGCCAGCTCAGCACAGGGAGGCACTGAAGCTTTCTTT. Its protein product is CASSAQGGTEAFF.

V gene TRBV29-1 combines with J gene TRBJ2-1; 9 bases match TRBD2. The germline V gene has CDR1 SQVTM and CDR2 ANQGSEA. Trimming removed 0 bases from V and 5 bases from J; junction bases left unmatched: 5. The CDR3 is 15 residues long. The DNA of the CDR3 is TGCAGCGTTGAAGATTGGGCGGGAGGGCACAATGAGCAGTTCTTC. It yields the protein CSVEDWAGGHNEQFF.

The V call is TRBV9, the J call TRBJ2-1; 12 nucleotides line up with TRBD2. J gave up 8 bases and V 3 bases, and 9 bases lay outside the gene matches. The CDR3 has 16 residues. Germline V gene lookup returns CDR1 SGDLS and CDR2 YYNGEE. CDR3 DNA: TGTGCCAGCAGCGCCCGGACTAGCGGGACTTCTGATGAGCAGTTCTTC. Translating gives CASSARTSGTSDEQFF.

V gene TRBV28 combines with J gene TRBJ1-5; tentatively, D is TRBD1 (6 bases). Germline-derived CDR1 and CDR2 are MDHEN and SYDVKM. The CDR3 runs 16 residues. V dropped 6 bases and J dropped 5 bases, with 20 bases sitting between them. In DNA, the CDR3 is TGTGCCAGCAGGTCCCCCTTTGACAGGTCCGATCAGCCCCAGCATTTT. This encodes CASRSPFDRSDQPQHF.

CDR3 DNA sequence: TGTGCCAGCAGCTTAGGCCTAGCGGGAGTTTATCGGCCCGAGCAGTACTTC. Protein product: CASSLGLAGVYRPEQYF. The chain combines TRBV7-9 with TRBJ2-7; 10 positions match TRBD2. The CDR3 has 17 residues. Germline V gives CDR1 SEHNR, CDR2 FQNEAQ (reference sequence). The V segment lost 1 base and the J segment 6 bases; nucleotides outside the gene matches: 12.